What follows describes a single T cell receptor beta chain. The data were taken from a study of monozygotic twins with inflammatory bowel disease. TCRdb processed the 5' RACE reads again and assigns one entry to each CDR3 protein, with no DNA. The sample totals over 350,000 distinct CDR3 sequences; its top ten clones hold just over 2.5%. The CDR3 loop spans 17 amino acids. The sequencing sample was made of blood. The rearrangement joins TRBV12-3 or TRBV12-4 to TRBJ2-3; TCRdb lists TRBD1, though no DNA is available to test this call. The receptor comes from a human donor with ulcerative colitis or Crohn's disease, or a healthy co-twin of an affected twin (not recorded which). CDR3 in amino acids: CASSFPGQGAKTDTQYF.